This TCR beta chain came from a study of shared clonotypes between healthy human individuals. Study at large: Ranging from 18 to 49 in age, donors were a couple of women and three men. Researchers assigned three CD4 naive, three CD4 memory, two CD8 naive and one CD8 memory plate to each donor. Study-wide findings and caveats: The study sampled only blood, and tissue repertoires likely differ.

A note on this clone: Antigen unknown.

V dropped 1 base and J dropped 0; count of bases not matched to a gene: 9. This CDR3 is 18 amino acids long. Germline V gene sequence: CDR1 MNHNS, CDR2 SASEGT. Deep was the level at which the assay was run. The method was immunoSEQ multiplex PCR; TCRdb's version includes in-frame clones alone and lacks a portion of them. The sample records a few million clones, more than 90% being singletons. The V call is TRBV6-1, the J call TRBJ2-4; 7 bases align to TRBD1. Specimen: naive CD4+ T cells sorted from blood. The subset was: CD45RA+ positively selected. The sequence came from a man between 18 and 35 years old in good health. The CDR3 region has the DNA TGTGCCAGCAGTGAAGAGGGGACGAGGGGGCTAGCCAAAAACATTCAGTACTTC. It translates to CASSEEGTRGLAKNIQYF.